The T cell receptor beta chain described here comes from a study of CD8 T cells in ankylosing spondylitis. J gave up 2 bases and V 4 bases, and 9 bases lay outside the gene matches. This CDR3 comprises 17 residues. The germline gives CDR1 SEHNR, CDR2 FQNEAQ (reference sequence). Quantitative 5'-RACE with molecular barcodes produced the TCR beta libraries. TCRdb processed the 5' RACE reads anew with MiXCR; each CDR3 protein has one entry. The table has 200,000 to 300,000 distinct CDR3 sequences, under 12% seen once. Overall study findings and caveats: Certain motif variants had earlier been reported in reactive arthritis synovial fluid and blood. The authors found the disease-linked clones to be CD8+ and relatively rare in peripheral blood.

This clonotype was counted only a few times. Antigen specificity is unknown. The chain uses TRBV7-9 and TRBJ2-4, with TRBD2 identical over 9 bases. The specimen sequenced was blood, either unsorted or a sorted T cell fraction (not recorded which). The source of this sequence is a male donor with ankylosing spondylitis or in good health (not recorded which). The CDR3 reads CASSSHSGSASKNIQYF. In DNA, the CDR3 is TGTGCCAGCAGCTCACATAGCGGGAGTGCGTCCAAAAACATTCAGTACTTC.